Below, 32 T cell receptor beta chains from the same sample are listed, as sequenced in a study of identifying expanded T cells in peripheral blood. Libraries were prepared by immunoSEQ multiplex PCR; TCRdb keeps only in-frame clonotypes and omits some of them. This sample has approximately 130,000 clones, with over 65% found just once. Sample: blood. The receptor set was obtained from a person aged 18 to 75 in good health.

The chain recombines TRBV7-2 with TRBJ2-1, with 8 bases aligning to TRBD2. The CDR3 contains 18 residues. From germline, CDR1 is SGHTA and CDR2 FQGNSA. Trimming cost V 1 base and J 0 bases; bases outside gene matches: 8. In nucleotides, the CDR3 is TGTGCCAGCAGCTTAGAGGGAGAACGGGGGGGCTCCTACAATGAGCAGTTCTTC. This encodes CASSLEGERGGSYNEQFF.

The rearrangement uses TRBV18 and TRBJ1-5, with TRBD1 matching over 7 bases. Germline V gene sequence: CDR1 KGHSH, CDR2 LQKENI. This CDR3 comprises 14 residues. J gave up 5 bases and V 4 bases, and 5 bases lay outside the gene matches. For the CDR3, the DNA is TGTGCCAGCTCACAACAGGGGTCGGATCAGCCCCAGCATTTT. Residues: CASSQQGSDQPQHF. Looking up the rest from reference TRBV18 and TRBJ1-5 gives the full variable domain: NAGVMQNPRHLVRRRGQEARLRCSPMKGHSHVYWYRQLPEEGLKFMVYLQKENIIDESGMPKERFSAEFPKEGPSILRIQQVVRGDSAAYFCASSQQGSDQPQHFGDGTRLSIL.

V gene TRBV14 combines with J gene TRBJ2-3; TRBD1 aligns across 9 bases. V lost 2 bases and J lost 3; bases outside the gene matches: 9. The length of the CDR3 is 17 residues. Per germline, CDR1 SGHDN and CDR2 FVKESK. The CDR3 DNA follows: TGTGCCAGCAGCCAATTTCCGGGACAGGGAACTACAGATACGCAGTATTTT. Translated, it gives CASSQFPGQGTTDTQYF.

The rearrangement uses TRBV7-9 and TRBJ2-7; TRBD2 agrees at 10 bases. With 5 bases clipped from V and 11 bases from J, the junction kept 6 bases outside the gene matches. This CDR3 is built from 12 residues. Germline V gene data show CDR1 as SEHNR and CDR2 as FQNEAQ (reference sequence). Here the CDR3 reads CASSPTSGAKYF. CDR3 nucleotides: TGTGCCAGCAGCCCCACTAGCGGGGCGAAGTACTTC.

This chain connects TRBV6-5 to TRBJ1-1; 8 bases are a match to TRBD1. The CDR3 totals 13 residues. Trimming at V came to 9 bases and at J to 10 bases, leaving 13 bases not matched to a gene. Germline CDR1 MNHEY, CDR2 SVGAGI. The DNA of the CDR3 is TGTGCCAGTGTGTCTCAGGGGGCGCGAGTAGCTTTCTTT. Translated, it gives CASVSQGARVAFF.

The V and J genes are TRBV11-3 and TRBJ1-1, with 7 bases matching TRBD1. Looked up from germline, CDR1 is SGHNT and CDR2 is YENEEA. The CDR3 covers 14 residues. Trimming removed 5 bases from V and 11 bases from J; junction bases left unmatched: 14. This CDR3 is CASSPRQGNLGAFF. The CDR3 bases are TGTGCCAGCAGCCCTCGACAGGGTAACTTAGGGGCTTTCTTT.

V and J are TRBV19 and TRBJ1-2, with 8 bases matching TRBD1. V was pared by 2 bases and J by 0 bases, with 2 bases of the junction left unmatched. CDR3 length: 15 amino acids. Germline loops: CDR1 LNHDA, CDR2 SQIVND (reference sequence). The CDR3 here is CASSITGGSNYGYTF. The CDR3 DNA reads as TGTGCCAGTAGTATAACAGGGGGGTCTAACTATGGCTACACCTTC.

The chain combines TRBV5-4 with TRBJ2-1; a weak D match, TRBD2 (6 bases). The CDR3 covers 11 residues. Trimming removed 10 bases from V and 3 bases from J, with 8 bases in between. Germline lookup yields CDR1 SGHNT and CDR2 YYREEE (reference sequence). This CDR3 is CALGGYNEQFF. The CDR3 DNA is TGTGCCCTGGGGGGCTACAATGAGCAGTTCTTC.

In this sample, this clone turned up a few times. V is TRBV5-1 and J is TRBJ1-1; a possible D gene is TRBD1 (6 bases). Germline CDR1 and CDR2: SGHRS and YFSETQ. The V end was cut by 7 bases, the J end by 2 bases, with 15 bases between. The CDR3 spans 14 residues. CDR3 DNA sequence: TGCGCCAGCTCCCTTGAGGGGGGAAACACTGAAGCTTTCTTT. Amino acids: CASSLEGGNTEAFF.

The genes are TRBV2 and TRBJ2-7; 7 nucleotides agree with TRBD1. J was trimmed by 3 bases and V by 5 bases; bases with no gene match: 4. This CDR3 is 13 amino acids long. Germline V CDR1 and CDR2: SNHLY, FYNNEI. The CDR3 DNA reads as TGTGCCAGCAGTTACCGGGACAGCTACGAGCAGTACTTC. As protein: CASSYRDSYEQYF.

The chain carries TRBV2 and TRBJ2-2; TRBD1 aligns across 7 bases. V dropped 1 base and J dropped 6; count of bases not matched to a gene: 2. Per the germline V gene, CDR1 is SNHLY and CDR2 is FYNNEI. The CDR3 has 14 amino acids. The CDR3 sequence: CASSEGGTAGELFF. The DNA for the CDR3 is TGTGCCAGCAGTGAAGGGGGGACAGCCGGGGAGCTGTTTTTT.

The V call is TRBV4-3, the J call TRBJ1-1, with D hard to call. Germline loops: CDR1 LGHNA, CDR2 YSLEER. The germline V and J ends were trimmed by 1 base and 14 bases, with 17 bases remaining between them. The CDR3 is 13 residues long. The CDR3 sequence: CASSQAAADRSFF. CDR3 in DNA: TGCGCCAGCAGCCAAGCTGCCGCGGACCGCTCCTTCTTT.

The V call is TRBV27, the J call TRBJ1-1; D is perhaps TRBD1 (5 bases). This CDR3 is 15 amino acids long. From germline, CDR1 is MNHEY and CDR2 SMNVEV (reference sequence). Trimming left V 7 bases short and J 1 base short, with 16 bases between. The CDR3 reads CASTELGRKNTEAFF. CDR3 sequence (DNA): TGTGCCAGCACGGAACTGGGACGGAAGAACACTGAAGCTTTCTTT.

The J gene is TRBJ1-3, the V gene TRBV15; D gene ambiguous. Trimming took 5 bases from V and 4 from J, leaving 18 bases between them. Per germline, CDR1 LNHNV and CDR2 YYDKDF (reference sequence). The CDR3 sequence is 16 residues long. CDR3 loop: CATSPQVRGVGNTIYF. As DNA, the CDR3 is TGTGCCACCAGCCCTCAGGTCCGCGGGGTAGGAAACACCATATATTTT.

The chain has TRBV6-1 and TRBJ1-2, with 9 positions matching TRBD1. This CDR3 comprises 14 residues. Germline V gene sequence: CDR1 MNHNS, CDR2 SASEGT. V gave up 6 bases and J gave up 8 bases; unmatched junction bases: 10. Here the CDR3 reads CASREGQGGGGYTF. DNA of the CDR3: TGTGCCAGCAGGGAGGGACAGGGAGGAGGGGGCTACACCTTC.

The chain employs TRBV10-3 and TRBJ2-7; TRBD2 is a possible D gene (7 bases). The CDR3 has 15 amino acids. The germline V and J ends were trimmed by 0 bases and 7 bases, with 16 bases remaining between them. The germline CDR1 and CDR2 sequences are ENHRY and SYGVKD. DNA of the CDR3: TGTGCCATCAGTGAGTCGGCGGGGGCCCGTCAGGAGCAGTACTTC. Amino acids: CAISESAGARQEQYF.

The chain combines TRBV30 with TRBJ2-6; D not resolved. This CDR3 is 13 amino acids long. V dropped 4 bases and J dropped 1 base, with 5 bases sitting between them. Per the germline V gene, CDR1 is GTSNPN and CDR2 is SVGIG (reference sequence). The CDR3 sequence is CAWKRSGANVLTF. The CDR3 nucleotides are TGTGCCTGGAAAAGGTCTGGGGCCAACGTCCTGACTTTC.

The genes are TRBV5-6 and TRBJ1-2, with TRBD1 matching 9 bases. CDR1 is SGHDT, CDR2 YYEEEE, per germline. The trim removed 4 bases at V and 1 base at J, leaving 8 bases unmatched. This CDR3 is built from 16 residues. The CDR3 region is CASSRTGEYVNYGYTF. The CDR3 nucleotides read TGTGCCAGCAGCCGGACAGGGGAATATGTTAACTATGGCTACACCTTC. Based on the CDR3 plus reference TRBV5-6 and TRBJ1-2, the full variable domain is DAGVTQSPTHLIKTRGQQVTLRCSPKSGHDTVSWYQQALGQGPQFIFQYYEEEERQRGNFPDRFSGHQFPNYSSELNVNALLLGDSALYLCASSRTGEYVNYGYTFGSGTRLTVV.

V usage is TRBV27 and J usage is TRBJ1-2; the match to TRBD1 covers 7 bases. This CDR3 region has 16 residues. With V trimmed by 5 bases and J by 8 bases, 17 bases remained unmatched. The germline V gene has CDR1 MNHEY and CDR2 SMNVEV (reference sequence). The CDR3: CASSQTPATGLQGYTF. The CDR3 DNA is TGTGCCAGCAGTCAAACTCCCGCGACAGGGCTCCAAGGCTACACCTTC.

The chain has TRBV29-1 and TRBJ1-5; D is uncertain. V was cut by 4 bases and J by 4 bases, with 8 bases left in between. CDR3 length equals 12 residues. Germline values: CDR1 SQVTM, CDR2 ANQGSEA. This CDR3 reads CSVGAGNQPQHF. In DNA form, the CDR3 reads TGCAGCGTTGGTGCTGGAAATCAGCCCCAGCATTTT.

The chain links TRBV6-1 to TRBJ2-2; 7 nucleotides line up with TRBD1. V lost 5 bases, J lost 5 bases, and 8 bases stayed unmatched. Germline CDR1 is MNHNS and CDR2 is SASEGT. CDR3 length: 15 amino acids. The CDR3 reads CASSKGQHQTGELFF. The DNA of the CDR3 is TGTGCCAGCAGTAAGGGACAGCACCAGACCGGGGAGCTGTTTTTT.

This clone occurred a few times. The CDR3 here is CASSIDQGGGGSGTQYF. CDR3 coding DNA: TGTGCCAGTAGTATAGATCAAGGAGGAGGCGGGTCGGGTACGCAGTATTTT. V and J are TRBV19 and TRBJ2-3, with D perhaps matching TRBD2 (5 bases). The CDR3 covers 17 residues. Germline assignment: CDR1 LNHDA and CDR2 SQIVND (reference sequence). The V gene lost 0 bases and the J gene lost 8 bases, with 21 bases spanning the gap. Complete variable domain (other parts from reference TRBV19 and TRBJ2-3): DGGITQSPKYLFRKEGQNVTLSCEQNLNHDAMYWYRQDPGQGLRLIYYSQIVNDFQKGDIAEGYSVSREKKESFPLTVTSAQKNPTAFYLCASSIDQGGGGSGTQYFGPGTRLTVL.

The chain has TRBV19 and TRBJ2-1; no firm D call. V lost 1 base to trimming and J lost 4 bases, with 11 bases between them. CDR1 LNHDA and CDR2 SQIVND come from the germline V gene (reference sequence). This CDR3 comprises 15 residues. CDR3 residues: CASSIVFGRYNEQFF. CDR3 in DNA: TGTGCCAGTAGTATAGTTTTTGGACGATACAATGAGCAGTTCTTC.

The chain uses TRBV6-6 and TRBJ1-1; D remains unclear. Deletions cut 4 bases from V and 2 bases from J, with 11 bases between. In germline, CDR1 is MNHNY, CDR2 SVGAGI (reference sequence). The CDR3 is made up of 14 amino acids. This chain's CDR3 is CASSSPVSNTEAFF. The CDR3 DNA is TGTGCCAGCAGTTCTCCGGTGTCTAACACTGAAGCTTTCTTT.

The CDR3 protein is CAIQGSESLLYGYTF. CDR3 DNA: TGTGCCATCCAGGGGTCCGAGAGCCTCCTTTATGGCTACACCTTC. The rearrangement links TRBV6-6 to TRBJ1-2; weak D call: TRBD1 (6 bases). Germline CDR1 reads MNHNY; CDR2 reads SVGAGI (reference sequence). V lost 10 bases, J lost 5 bases, and 23 bases lay in between. CDR3 length: 15 residues.

This sequence joins TRBV29-1 and TRBJ1-2, with D tentatively TRBD1 (5 bases). V lost 5 bases to trimming and J lost 1 base, with 11 bases between them. The CDR3 is 13 amino acids. In germline, CDR1 is SQVTM, CDR2 ANQGSEA. CDR3: CSVYGGLNYGYTF. The CDR3 coding sequence is TGCAGCGTTTACGGGGGACTTAACTATGGCTACACCTTC.

Comment on this clone: A junction boundary mismatches the germline segment, possibly from a read error. The J gene is TRBJ2-7, the V gene TRBV6-5, with D tentatively TRBD1 or TRBD2 (5 bases each). The CDR3 has 13 amino acids. In germline, CDR1 is MNHEY, CDR2 SVGAGI. The CDR3 sequence: CATSGGVRYEQYF. As DNA, the CDR3 is TGTGCCACCAGTGGGGGAGTCCGGTACGAGCAGTACTTC.

This chain joins TRBV10-3 and TRBJ2-7; the D is unclear. The CDR3 is 15 amino acids. Trimming removed 5 bases at V and 2 bases at J, with 16 bases between. The germline V gene encodes CDR1 ENHRY and CDR2 SYGVKD. The CDR3, as DNA: TGTGCCATCAGTCCCCAGAAGGGTTTTACCTACGAGCAGTACTTC. Its protein is CAISPQKGFTYEQYF.

The J gene is TRBJ1-2, the V gene TRBV2; no clear D gene. Trimming left V 5 bases short and J 6 bases short, with 28 bases between. CDR1 SNHLY and CDR2 FYNNEI come from the germline V gene. The CDR3 spans 18 residues. CDR3 in amino acids: CASSFTSRRGGRPDGYTF. The DNA of the CDR3 is TGTGCCAGCAGTTTTACCTCCAGACGGGGAGGGAGGCCGGATGGCTACACCTTC.

The V and J genes are TRBV6-5 and TRBJ2-1; 7 nucleotides align to TRBD1. Germline CDR1 is MNHEY and CDR2 is SVGAGI. V lost 4 bases to trimming and J lost 4 bases; unmatched junction nucleotides: 10. The CDR3 has 16 amino acids. The CDR3 DNA is TGTGCCAGCAGTTCCCCGGGACAGACCGAATACAATGAGCAGTTCTTC. Encoded protein: CASSSPGQTEYNEQFF.

The J gene is TRBJ2-6, the V gene TRBV5-1; D is perhaps TRBD1 or TRBD2 (5 bases each). This CDR3 is 15 amino acids long. CDR1 and CDR2 (germline): SGHRS, YFSETQ. The V end was cut by 1 base, the J end by 4 bases, with 9 bases between. CDR3 protein: CASSLTGDGANVLTF. CDR3 in DNA: TGCGCCAGCAGCTTGACCGGGGACGGGGCCAACGTCCTGACTTTC.

The chain has TRBV5-4 and TRBJ2-5, with TRBD2 matching 7 bases. Germline V gene sequence: CDR1 SGHNT, CDR2 YYREEE (reference sequence). The ends lost 4 bases at V and 5 bases at J; junction bases unmatched: 14. CDR3 length equals 16 residues. CDR3: CASSPEPERGPETQYF. As DNA, the CDR3 is TGTGCCAGCAGCCCAGAACCTGAGCGGGGACCGGAGACCCAGTACTTC.